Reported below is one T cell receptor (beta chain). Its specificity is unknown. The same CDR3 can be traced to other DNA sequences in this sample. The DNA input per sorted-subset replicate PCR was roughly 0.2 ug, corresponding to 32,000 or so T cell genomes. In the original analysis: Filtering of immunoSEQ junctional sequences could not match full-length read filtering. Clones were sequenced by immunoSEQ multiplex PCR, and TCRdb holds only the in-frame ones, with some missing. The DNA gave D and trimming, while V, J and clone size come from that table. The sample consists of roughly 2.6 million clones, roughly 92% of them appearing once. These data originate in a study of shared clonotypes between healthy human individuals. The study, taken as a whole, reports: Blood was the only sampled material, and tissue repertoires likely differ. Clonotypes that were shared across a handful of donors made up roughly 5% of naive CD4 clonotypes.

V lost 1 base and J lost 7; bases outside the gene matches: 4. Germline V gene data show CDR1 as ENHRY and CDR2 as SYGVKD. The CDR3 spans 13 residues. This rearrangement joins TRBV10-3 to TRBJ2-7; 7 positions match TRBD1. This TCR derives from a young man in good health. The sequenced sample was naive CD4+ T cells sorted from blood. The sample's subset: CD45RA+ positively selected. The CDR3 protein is CAISELAGGEQYF. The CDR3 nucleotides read TGTGCCATCAGTGAGTTGGCAGGGGGAGAGCAGTACTTC.